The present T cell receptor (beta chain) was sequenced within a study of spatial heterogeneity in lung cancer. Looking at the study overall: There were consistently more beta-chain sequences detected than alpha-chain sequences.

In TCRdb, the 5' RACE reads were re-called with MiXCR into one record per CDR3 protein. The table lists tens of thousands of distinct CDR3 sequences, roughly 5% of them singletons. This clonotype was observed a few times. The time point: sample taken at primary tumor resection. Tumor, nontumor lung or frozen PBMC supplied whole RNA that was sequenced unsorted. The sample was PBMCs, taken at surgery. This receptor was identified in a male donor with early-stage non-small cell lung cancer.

The CDR3 reads CASSADGTVAKNIQYF. In DNA form, the CDR3 reads TGTGCCAGCAGTGCGGACGGAACGGTAGCCAAAAACATTCAGTACTTC. V and J are TRBV28 and TRBJ2-4; the D is unclear. CDR1 MDHEN and CDR2 SYDVKM come from the germline V gene. V gave up 5 bases and J gave up 0 bases, with 14 bases separating them. The CDR3 totals 16 residues.